This T cell receptor beta chain was recorded in a study of CD8+ T cells in alopecia areata. For the study at large: Graft recipients were roughly 6-11-week-old female C3H/HeJ mice, and donor skin originated from roughly 6-12-month-old C3H/HeJ mice with spontaneous alopecia.

Extracted RNA was reverse transcribed, and the resulting cDNA served as sequencing template. Clones were read by immunoSEQ multiplex PCR, and TCRdb kept only the in-frame ones, dropping some. The repertoire yields around 300,000 clones, none seen only once; the top ten contain 1.2%. On the basis of CD4, CD8alpha, NKG2D, NKG2ACE and other markers, pooled cutaneous lymph node cells were sorted. Trimming took off 4 bases at V and 0 bases at J, with 9 bases between the two ends. This CDR3 comprises 14 residues. CDR1 is NNHNN, CDR2 SYGAGS, per germline (reference sequence). Broader study findings: In lesional scalp, particularly from alopecia totalis/universalis, clonality was higher than in normal scalp.

For this clone: Antigen specificity is unknown. Gene names are mouse gene names. The observed sequence ends 4 residues before the CDR3 terminus, with the missing tail filled in from the germline J gene.

Sequenced sample: CD4+ T cells sorted from a lymph node. The V call is TRBV13-2, the J call TRBJ2-3; D gene uncertain. This sequence was found in a C3H/HeJ mouse with alopecia areata. This line is of MHC haplotype H2-k. CDR3 sequence reads: CASGTASSAETLYF. The CDR3 bases that were read are TGTGCCAGCGGTACAGCCTCTAGTGCAGAA.